This is a list of T cell receptor beta chains from one sample in a study of T cell changes during pregnancy in multiple sclerosis. Sequenced by immunoSEQ multiplex PCR; TCRdb stores in-frame clones only, minus some. The sample consists of some 53,000 clones, around 92% of them appearing once. The material was CD4+ T cells from peripheral blood mononuclear cells, obtained in the third trimester of pregnancy. The receptors derive from a female donor with multiple sclerosis, enrolled in a pregnancy study. CDR3s include the opening cysteine and the closing phenylalanine or tryptophan. The order of the fields is D gene, V gene, clone size, J gene, CDR3 protein, CDR3 DNA. D genes are given only for firm matches. Some rows mark clone size as missing; the rest say once, few, many or name a class of expanded clone.

NA	TRBV19	NA	TRBJ1-4	CASSTGGQSINEKLFF	TGTGCCAGTAGTACGGGAGGACAGTCGATTAATGAAAAACTGTTTTTT
TRBD1	TRBV5-4	NA	TRBJ1-5	CARPLGGRRNQPQHF	TGTGCCAGGCCGCTAGGGGGCAGGCGCAATCAGCCCCAGCATTTT
TRBD2	TRBV7-9	NA	TRBJ2-3	CASSFRLAASTDTQYF	TGTGCCAGCAGCTTCAGACTAGCGGCTAGCACAGATACGCAGTATTTT
TRBD2	TRBV12-5	NA	TRBJ2-1	CASGLGLAGVYNEQFF	TGTGCTAGTGGTTTGGGACTAGCGGGAGTCTACAATGAGCAGTTCTTC
NA	TRBV27	NA	TRBJ2-5	CASSTSWMGETQYF	TGTGCCAGCAGTACTAGTTGGATGGGGGAGACCCAGTACTTC
NA	TRBV11-2	NA	TRBJ2-2	CASSPNRVAGELFF	TGTGCCAGCAGCCCGAACAGGGTGGCCGGGGAGCTGTTTTTT
NA	TRBV2	NA	TRBJ2-2	CASSVVSGNTGELFF	TGTGCCAGCAGTGTTGTTAGCGGCAACACCGGGGAGCTGTTTTTT
NA	TRBV5-8	NA	TRBJ2-2	CASSLGLTGELFF	TGTGCCAGCAGCTTAGGACTGACCGGGGAGCTGTTTTTT
NA	TRBV7-8	NA	TRBJ2-1	CASSLSGVSYNEQFF	TGTGCCAGCAGCTTGAGCGGAGTCTCCTACAATGAGCAGTTCTTC
NA	TRBV2	NA	TRBJ1-5	CASSEGTANNQPQHF	TGTGCCAGCAGTGAAGGGACAGCGAACAATCAGCCCCAGCATTTT
NA	TRBV6-6	NA	TRBJ1-5	CASTYGEPSQSQPQHF	TGTGCCAGCACTTACGGGGAGCCTTCCCAGTCCCAGCCCCAGCATTTT
TRBD1	TRBV19	NA	TRBJ1-5	CASSIWAGTGNQPQHF	TGTGCCAGTAGTATATGGGCCGGGACAGGAAATCAGCCCCAGCATTTT
TRBD1	TRBV6-5	NA	TRBJ1-4	CASSYSGTGGNEKLFF	TGTGCCAGCAGTTACTCGGGGACAGGGGGGAATGAAAAACTGTTTTTT
NA	TRBV5-1	NA	TRBJ2-3	CASSLLPGWGTDTQYF	TGCGCCAGCAGCTTGCTCCCCGGGTGGGGCACAGATACGCAGTATTTT
TRBD1	TRBV27	once	TRBJ2-2	CASSWTGRWAGELFF	TGTGCCAGCAGCTGGACAGGGCGGTGGGCCGGGGAGCTGTTTTTT
TRBD1	TRBV25-1	once	TRBJ1-1	CASRGQGQWAEAFF	TGTGCCAGCCGGGGACAGGGGCAATGGGCTGAAGCTTTCTTT
NA	TRBV10-3	NA	TRBJ1-1	CAMAFGRNTEAFF	TGTGCCATGGCGTTCGGGAGAAACACTGAAGCTTTCTTT
TRBD2	TRBV6-1	NA	TRBJ2-7	CASSGLATTGEQYF	TGTGCCAGCAGTGGACTAGCGACCACGGGGGAGCAGTACTTC
NA	TRBV7-8	once	TRBJ1-5	CASSLGVTENQPQHF	TGTGCCAGCAGCTTAGGGGTGACGGAGAATCAGCCCCAGCATTTT
TRBD1	TRBV10-3	once	TRBJ2-7	CAISGTGDYEQYF	TGTGCCATCAGTGGGACAGGAGACTACGAGCAGTACTTC
TRBD1	TRBV9	once	TRBJ2-6	CASSLGWTGRDGANVLTF	TGTGCCAGCAGCTTAGGGTGGACAGGACGAGACGGGGCCAACGTCCTGACTTTC
NA	TRBV7-2	NA	TRBJ2-7	CASSLTDSVRNEQYF	TGTGCCAGCAGCTTAACGGACAGTGTCAGGAACGAGCAGTACTTC
NA	TRBV5-4	NA	TRBJ2-1	CASSRDFLSYNEQFF	TGTGCCAGCAGCCGGGACTTTCTTTCCTACAATGAGCAGTTCTTC
TRBD2	TRBV7-9	NA	TRBJ2-7	CASSVGREGLEQYF	TGTGCCAGCAGCGTCGGGCGGGAGGGCCTCGAGCAGTACTTC
TRBD1	TRBV5-1	NA	TRBJ1-1	CASSLETGGETEAFF	TGCGCCAGCAGCTTGGAGACAGGGGGCGAAACTGAAGCTTTCTTT